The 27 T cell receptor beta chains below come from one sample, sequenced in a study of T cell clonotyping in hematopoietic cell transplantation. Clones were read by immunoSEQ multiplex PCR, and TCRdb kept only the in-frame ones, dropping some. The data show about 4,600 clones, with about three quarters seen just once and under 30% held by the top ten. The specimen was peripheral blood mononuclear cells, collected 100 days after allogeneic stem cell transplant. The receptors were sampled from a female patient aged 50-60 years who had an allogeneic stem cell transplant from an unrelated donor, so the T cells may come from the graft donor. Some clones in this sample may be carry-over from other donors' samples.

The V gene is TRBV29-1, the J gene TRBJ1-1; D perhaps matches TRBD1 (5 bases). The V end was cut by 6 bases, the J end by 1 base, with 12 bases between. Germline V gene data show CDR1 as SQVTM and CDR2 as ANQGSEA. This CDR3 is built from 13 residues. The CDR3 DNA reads TGCAGCGTGTACCGGGACTGGAACACTGAAGCTTTCTTT. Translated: CSVYRDWNTEAFF.

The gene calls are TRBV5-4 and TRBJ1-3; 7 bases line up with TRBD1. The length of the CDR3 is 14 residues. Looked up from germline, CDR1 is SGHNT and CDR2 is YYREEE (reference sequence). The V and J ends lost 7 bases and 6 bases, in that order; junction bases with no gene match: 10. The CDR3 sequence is CASGPTGKENTIYF. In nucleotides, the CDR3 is TGTGCCAGCGGACCGACAGGGAAAGAAAACACCATATATTTT.

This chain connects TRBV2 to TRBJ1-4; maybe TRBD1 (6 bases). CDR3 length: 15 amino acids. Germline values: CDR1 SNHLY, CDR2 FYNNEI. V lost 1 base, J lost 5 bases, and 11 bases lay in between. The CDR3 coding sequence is TGTGCCAGCAGTGAAGGCAGGGGCGTAAATGAAAAACTGTTTTTT. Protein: CASSEGRGVNEKLFF.

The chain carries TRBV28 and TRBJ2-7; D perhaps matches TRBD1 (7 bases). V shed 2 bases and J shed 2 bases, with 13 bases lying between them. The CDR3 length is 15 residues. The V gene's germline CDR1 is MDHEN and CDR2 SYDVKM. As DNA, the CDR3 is TGTGCCAGCAGTTTACGTACAGGGGAGGCCTACGAGCAGTACTTC. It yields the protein CASSLRTGEAYEQYF.

CDR3 DNA: TGTGCCAGCAGTCGGATAGGCAACTACGAGCAGTACTTC. Residues: CASSRIGNYEQYF. The V gene is TRBV6-5, the J gene TRBJ2-7; no definite D call. This CDR3 is built from 13 residues. The ends were cut back, 5 bases at V and 3 bases at J, with 11 bases in the middle. The germline CDR1 and CDR2 sequences are MNHEY and SVGAGI.

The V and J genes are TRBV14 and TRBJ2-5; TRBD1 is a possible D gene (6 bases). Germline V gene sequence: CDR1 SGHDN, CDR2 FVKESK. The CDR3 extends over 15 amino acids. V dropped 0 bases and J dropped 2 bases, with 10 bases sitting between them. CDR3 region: CASSQDLGGQETQYF. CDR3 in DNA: TGTGCCAGCAGCCAAGATCTAGGGGGACAAGAGACCCAGTACTTC.

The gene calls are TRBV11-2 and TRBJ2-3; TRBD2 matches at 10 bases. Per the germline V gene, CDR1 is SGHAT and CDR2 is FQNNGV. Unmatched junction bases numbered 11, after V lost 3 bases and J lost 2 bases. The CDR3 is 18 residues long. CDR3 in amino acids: CASSFPRGAGGPTDTQYF. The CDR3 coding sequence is TGTGCCAGCAGCTTTCCCAGGGGAGCGGGGGGGCCCACAGATACGCAGTATTTT.

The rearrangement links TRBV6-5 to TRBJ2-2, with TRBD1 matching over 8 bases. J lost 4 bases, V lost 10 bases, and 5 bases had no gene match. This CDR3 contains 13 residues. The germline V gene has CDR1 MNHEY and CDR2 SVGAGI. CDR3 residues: CATRTGSTGELFF. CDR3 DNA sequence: TGTGCCACCCGGACAGGGTCCACCGGGGAGCTGTTTTTT.

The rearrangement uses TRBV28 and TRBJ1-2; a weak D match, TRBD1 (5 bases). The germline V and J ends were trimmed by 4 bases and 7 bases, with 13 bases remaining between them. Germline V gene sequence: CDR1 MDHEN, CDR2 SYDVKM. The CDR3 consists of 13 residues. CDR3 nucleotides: TGTGCCAGCAGTTCCCTCCAGAGGGGTGGCTACACCTTC. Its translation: CASSSLQRGGYTF.

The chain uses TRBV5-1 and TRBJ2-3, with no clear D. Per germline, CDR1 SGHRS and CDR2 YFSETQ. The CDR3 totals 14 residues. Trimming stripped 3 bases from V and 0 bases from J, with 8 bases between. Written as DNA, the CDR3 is TGCGCCAGCAGCTCCGGCTCTAGCACAGATACGCAGTATTTT. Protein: CASSSGSSTDTQYF.

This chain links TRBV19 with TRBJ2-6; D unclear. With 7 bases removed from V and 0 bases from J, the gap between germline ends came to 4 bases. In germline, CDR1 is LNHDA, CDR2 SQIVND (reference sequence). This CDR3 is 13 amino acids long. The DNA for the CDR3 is TGTGCCAGTACCTCCTCTGGGGCCAACGTCCTGACTTTC. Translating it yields CASTSSGANVLTF.

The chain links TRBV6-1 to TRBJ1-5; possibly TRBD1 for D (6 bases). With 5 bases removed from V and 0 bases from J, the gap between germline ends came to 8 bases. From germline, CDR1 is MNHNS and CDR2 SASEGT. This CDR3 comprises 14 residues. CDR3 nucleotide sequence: TGTGCCAGCAGTTGGGACACTAGCAATCAGCCCCAGCATTTT. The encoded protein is CASSWDTSNQPQHF.

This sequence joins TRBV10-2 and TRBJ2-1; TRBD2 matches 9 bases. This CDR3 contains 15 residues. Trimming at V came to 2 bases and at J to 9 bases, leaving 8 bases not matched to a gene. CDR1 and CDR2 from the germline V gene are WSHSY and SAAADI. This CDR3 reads CASSEVAGGLAEQFF. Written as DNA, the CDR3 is TGCGCCAGCAGTGAGGTCGCGGGGGGGCTGGCTGAGCAGTTCTTC.

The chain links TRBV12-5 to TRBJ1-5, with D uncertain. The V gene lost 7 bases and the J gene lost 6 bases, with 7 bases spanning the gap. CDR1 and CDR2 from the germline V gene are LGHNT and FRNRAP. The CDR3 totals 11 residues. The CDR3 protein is CASVFGQPQHF. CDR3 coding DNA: TGTGCTAGTGTATTCGGTCAGCCCCAGCATTTT.

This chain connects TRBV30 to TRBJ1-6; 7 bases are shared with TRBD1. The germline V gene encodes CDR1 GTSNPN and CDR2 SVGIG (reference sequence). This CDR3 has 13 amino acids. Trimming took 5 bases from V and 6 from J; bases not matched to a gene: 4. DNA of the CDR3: TGTGCCTGGGGGGGACAGAGTAATTCACCCCTCCACTTT. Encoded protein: CAWGGQSNSPLHF.

The CDR3 DNA is TGTGCCAGCAGCTCCAGTAAAGGCGGTAGGCAGTTCTTC. Its translation: CASSSSKGGRQFF. The chain is built from TRBV7-3 and TRBJ2-1; D is uncertain. Germline V gene sequence: CDR1 SGHTA, CDR2 FQGTGA. The CDR3 consists of 13 residues. V was clipped by 4 bases and J by 12 bases, with 16 bases between them.

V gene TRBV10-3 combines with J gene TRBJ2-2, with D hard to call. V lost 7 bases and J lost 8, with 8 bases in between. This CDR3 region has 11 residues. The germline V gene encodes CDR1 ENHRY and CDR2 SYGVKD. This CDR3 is CAITRSGELFF. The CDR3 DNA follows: TGTGCCATCACCCGTAGTGGGGAGCTGTTTTTT.

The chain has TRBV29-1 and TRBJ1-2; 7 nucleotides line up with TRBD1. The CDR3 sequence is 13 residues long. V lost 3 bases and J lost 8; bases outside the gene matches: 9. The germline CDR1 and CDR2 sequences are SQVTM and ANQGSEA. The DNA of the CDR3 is TGCAGCGTTGAGACAGGGTTCTCCTCCGGCTACACCTTC. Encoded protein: CSVETGFSSGYTF.

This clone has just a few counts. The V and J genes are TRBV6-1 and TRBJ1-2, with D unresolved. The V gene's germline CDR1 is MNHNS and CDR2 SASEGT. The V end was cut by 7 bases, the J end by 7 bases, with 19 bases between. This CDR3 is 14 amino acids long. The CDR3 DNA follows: TGTGCCAGCAATCCGGCTCCCCTTATGTCTGGCTACACCTTC. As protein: CASNPAPLMSGYTF.

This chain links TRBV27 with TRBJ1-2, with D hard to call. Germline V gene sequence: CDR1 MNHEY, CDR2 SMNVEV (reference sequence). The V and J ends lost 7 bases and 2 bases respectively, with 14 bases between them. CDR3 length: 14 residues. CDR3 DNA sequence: TGTGCCAGCACCCTAGGGCCGGGGAACTATGGCTACACCTTC. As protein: CASTLGPGNYGYTF.

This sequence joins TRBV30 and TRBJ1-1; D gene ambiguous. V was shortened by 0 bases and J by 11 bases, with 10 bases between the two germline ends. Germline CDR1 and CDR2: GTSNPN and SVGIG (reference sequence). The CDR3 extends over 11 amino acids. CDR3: CAWSVRFHAFF. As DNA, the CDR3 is TGTGCCTGGAGTGTAAGATTTCATGCTTTCTTT. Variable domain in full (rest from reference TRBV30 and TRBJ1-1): SQTIHQWPATLVQPVGSPLSLECTVEGTSNPNLYWYRQAAGRGLQLLFYSVGIGQISSEVPQNLSASRPQDRQFILSSKKLLLSDSGFYLCAWSVRFHAFFGQGTRLTVV.

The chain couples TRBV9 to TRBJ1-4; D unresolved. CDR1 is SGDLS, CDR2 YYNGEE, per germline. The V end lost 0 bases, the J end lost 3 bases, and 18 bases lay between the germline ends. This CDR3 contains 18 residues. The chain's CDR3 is CASSVGGRLGIANEKLFF. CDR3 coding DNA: TGTGCCAGCAGCGTAGGAGGCCGGCTCGGAATTGCTAATGAAAAACTGTTTTTT.

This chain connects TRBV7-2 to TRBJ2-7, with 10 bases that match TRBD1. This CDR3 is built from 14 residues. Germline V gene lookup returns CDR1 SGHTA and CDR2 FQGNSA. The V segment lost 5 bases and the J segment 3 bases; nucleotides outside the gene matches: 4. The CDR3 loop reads CASSPGTGVYEQYF. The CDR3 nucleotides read TGTGCCAGCAGCCCCGGGACAGGGGTCTACGAGCAGTACTTC.

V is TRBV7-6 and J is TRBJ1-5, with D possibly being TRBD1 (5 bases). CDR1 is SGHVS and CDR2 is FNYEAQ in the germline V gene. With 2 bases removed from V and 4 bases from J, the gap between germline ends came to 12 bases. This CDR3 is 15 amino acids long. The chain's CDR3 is CASSLSAGENQPQHF. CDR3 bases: TGTGCCAGCAGCTTATCGGCGGGGGAAAATCAGCCCCAGCATTTT.

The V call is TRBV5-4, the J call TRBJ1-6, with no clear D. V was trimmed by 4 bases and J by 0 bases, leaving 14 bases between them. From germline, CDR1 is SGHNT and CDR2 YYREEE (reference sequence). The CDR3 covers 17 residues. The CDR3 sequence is CASSLSDGSSYNSPLHF. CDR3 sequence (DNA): TGTGCCAGCAGCCTCTCGGACGGGAGCTCCTATAATTCACCCCTCCACTTT.

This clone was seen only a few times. CDR3 sequence (DNA): TGTGCCACCGCCCTGGGGGGTCATCAGCCCCAGCATTTT. Translation: CATALGGHQPQHF. V and J are TRBV15 and TRBJ1-5, with a tentative D call TRBD1 (5 bases). In germline, CDR1 is LNHNV, CDR2 YYDKDF (reference sequence). V was trimmed by 8 bases and J by 5 bases, leaving 13 bases between them. The CDR3 has 13 residues.

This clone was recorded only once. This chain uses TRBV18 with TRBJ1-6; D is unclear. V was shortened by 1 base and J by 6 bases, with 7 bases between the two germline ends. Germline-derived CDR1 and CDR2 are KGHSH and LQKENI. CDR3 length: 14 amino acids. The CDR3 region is CASSPLGLNSPLHF. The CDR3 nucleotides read TGTGCCAGCTCACCACTAGGACTTAATTCACCCCTCCACTTT. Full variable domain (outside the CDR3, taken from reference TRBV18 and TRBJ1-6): NAGVMQNPRHLVRRRGQEARLRCSPMKGHSHVYWYRQLPEEGLKFMVYLQKENIIDESGMPKERFSAEFPKEGPSILRIQQVVRGDSAAYFCASSPLGLNSPLHFGNGTRLTVT.